The entry below gives a single T cell receptor beta chain sequence along with its context. Its target is not known. Assay: immunoSEQ multiplex PCR; the TCRdb copy retains only in-frame clones and omits some. The sample lists approximately 1,000,000 clones; about 80% were seen once. The data stem from a study of shared clonotypes between healthy human individuals. Study-level findings and limits: Among donors, sharing of clonotypes was expected to be affected by sequencing depth. Richness estimates generally favored naive over memory subsets. Non-shared clonotypes had lower generation probabilities than clonotypes shared by all four sorted-subset donors. Collection of samples was limited to blood; tissue repertoires likely differ.

The receptor's source is a man younger than 35 in good health. Some clones in this sample may be carry-over from other donors' samples. Sequenced sample: memory CD4+ T cells from PBMCs. Indicated subset: CD45RA-negative fraction.

The CDR3 here is CASSQGSGGTGELFF. The CDR3 DNA reads TGTGCCAGCAGCCAAGGGAGCGGGGGGACCGGGGAGCTGTTTTTT. The V gene is TRBV14, the J gene TRBJ2-2; 9 bases match TRBD2. This CDR3 contains 15 residues. Germline V gene sequence: CDR1 SGHDN, CDR2 FVKESK. V lost 1 base and J lost 5; bases outside the gene matches: 2.